The 26 T cell receptor beta chains reported below all come from one sample, sequenced in a study of human T cells and chemical hapten exposure. This sample's time point: patch test 3, about 24 weeks after DPC sensitization. As for treatment: therapeutic diphenylcyclopropenone sensitization with weekly scalp DPC. One entry per CDR3 protein, called by TCRdb with MiXCR from the RACE reads. The sample carries about 190,000 distinct CDR3 sequences, about 22% recorded once. The specimen comprised whole blood, sampled in connection with sensitization to the hapten diphenylcyclopropenone (DPC). These receptor sequences come from a woman in her forties with alopecia areata. Some clones in this sample may be carry-over from other donors' samples.

CDR3 bases: TGTGCCAGCCGTTTAATAGGGACTAGCGGACTCAATGAGCAGTTCTTC. Protein product: CASRLIGTSGLNEQFF. The chain employs TRBV6-5 and TRBJ2-1, with 11 bases fitting TRBD2. The CDR3 spans 16 residues. Germline V gene data show CDR1 as MNHEY and CDR2 as SVGAGI. Trimming removed 8 bases from V and 6 bases from J; junction bases left unmatched: 12.

There are a few counts of this clonotype. The CDR3 DNA reads as TGTGCCAGCAGTGAGCGGGATGGGGTCGCAGATACGCAGTATTTT. Translation: CASSERDGVADTQYF. The V call is TRBV9, the J call TRBJ2-3; TRBD2 agrees at 7 bases. The CDR3 runs 15 residues. CDR1 SGDLS and CDR2 YYNGEE come from the germline V gene. V shed 5 bases, J shed 4 bases, and the junction held 10 bases outside the gene matches.

V usage is TRBV3-1 and J usage is TRBJ1-1; D is uncertain. V lost 1 base and J lost 5, with 5 bases in between. The CDR3 has 12 residues. CDR1 and CDR2 (germline): LGHDT, YNNKEL (reference sequence). Written as DNA, the CDR3 is TGTGCCAGCAGCCAAGTAATGACTGAAGCTTTCTTT. Translation gives CASSQVMTEAFF. Drawing the rest from reference TRBV3-1 and TRBJ1-1, the complete variable domain is DTAVSQTPKYLVTQMGNDKSIKCEQNLGHDTMYWYKQDSKKFLKIMFSYNNKELIINETVPNRFSPKSPDKAHLNLHINSLELGDSAVYFCASSQVMTEAFFGQGTRLTVV.

The rearrangement links TRBV28 to TRBJ1-6; the match to TRBD1 covers 7 bases. The J segment lost 6 bases and the V segment lost 6 bases, leaving 8 bases of the junction unmatched. CDR1 MDHEN and CDR2 SYDVKM come from the germline V gene. The length of the CDR3 is 15 residues. The CDR3 sequence is CASRMGQIFNSPLHF. CDR3 coding DNA: TGTGCCAGCAGAATGGGACAGATTTTTAATTCACCCCTCCACTTT.

This clonotype was detected a few times. The V gene is TRBV20-1, the J gene TRBJ2-5; 8 bases align to TRBD2. This CDR3 comprises 15 residues. CDR1 is DFQATT, CDR2 SNEGSKA, per germline (reference sequence). V gave up 0 bases and J gave up 3 bases; unmatched junction bases: 6. This CDR3 is CSARDFSTSEETQYF. The CDR3 DNA follows: TGCAGTGCTAGAGATTTTTCGACTAGCGAAGAGACCCAGTACTTC.

This clonotype came up a few times. The rearrangement uses TRBV5-1 and TRBJ2-6, with D uncertain. Germline loops: CDR1 SGHRS, CDR2 YFSETQ. This CDR3 region has 16 residues. The V gene lost 0 bases and the J gene lost 3 bases, with 10 bases spanning the gap. In DNA, the CDR3 is TGCGCCAGCAGCTTGGCGGCCGCATTTGGGGCCAACGTCCTGACTTTC. This translates into CASSLAAAFGANVLTF. Using reference TRBV5-1 and TRBJ2-6 for the parts outside the CDR3, the full variable domain is KAGVTQTPRYLIKTRGQQVTLSCSPISGHRSVSWYQQTPGQGLQFLFEYFSETQRNKGNFPGRFSGRQFSNSRSEMNVSTLELGDSALYLCASSLAAAFGANVLTFGAGSRLTVL.

The V call is TRBV10-3, the J call TRBJ2-3; no clear D gene. Per the germline V gene, CDR1 is ENHRY and CDR2 is SYGVKD. The CDR3 is 12 residues long. Trimming removed 6 bases from V and 0 bases from J, with 4 bases in between. The CDR3 region is CAIRDSTDTQYF. The CDR3 DNA follows: TGTGCCATCAGGGACAGCACAGATACGCAGTATTTT.

This clonotype was seen many times. The genes are TRBV6-2 or TRBV6-3 and TRBJ2-2; D remains ambiguous. From germline, CDR1 is MNHEY and CDR2 SVGEGT. The CDR3 sequence is 14 residues long. Trimming removed 2 bases from V and 2 bases from J, with 6 bases in between. The CDR3 region has the DNA TGTGCCAGCAGTTACAGACCTAACACCGGGGAGCTGTTTTTT. Its protein is CASSYRPNTGELFF.

In its sample, this clonotype was seen a few times. This chain uses TRBV11-2 with TRBJ2-5, with D possibly TRBD2 on 6 matching bases. The ends were cut back, 5 bases at V and 2 bases at J, with 21 bases in the middle. CDR1 is SGHAT and CDR2 is FQNNGV in the germline V gene. The CDR3 is made up of 17 amino acids. The CDR3 DNA is TGTGCCAGCAGCCCTAACAACGAGCGGGTGCTGCAAGAGACCCAGTACTTC. Its protein product is CASSPNNERVLQETQYF.

This clonotype was detected only a few times. The chain couples TRBV5-1 to TRBJ2-3, with a possible D match to TRBD2 (6 bases). CDR1 and CDR2 (germline): SGHRS, YFSETQ. The CDR3 covers 15 residues. Trimming removed 6 bases from V and 3 bases from J, with 17 bases in between. CDR3 residues: CASTEAGRSTDTQYF. The CDR3 nucleotides are TGCGCCAGCACCGAAGCTGGGAGGTCTACAGATACGCAGTATTTT.

The chain has TRBV28 and TRBJ2-7, with TRBD1 matching 7 bases. Germline V gives CDR1 MDHEN, CDR2 SYDVKM. This CDR3 region has 14 residues. Trimming took 6 bases from V and 5 from J; bases not matched to a gene: 10. CDR3 sequence (DNA): TGTGCCAGCAGCCCCTCCGACAGGGACAACGAGCAGTACTTC. This sequence encodes CASSPSDRDNEQYF.

This clonotype was recorded at least ten times. This chain connects TRBV5-5 to TRBJ2-6; 11 nucleotides match TRBD2. CDR3 length equals 17 residues. V gave up 3 bases and J gave up 3 bases; unmatched junction bases: 5. The germline gives CDR1 SGHKS, CDR2 YYEKEE (reference sequence). The CDR3 loop reads CASSSIAGGNGANVLTF. In DNA form, the CDR3 reads TGTGCCAGCAGCTCAATAGCGGGAGGGAATGGGGCCAACGTCCTGACTTTC.

The J gene is TRBJ2-3, the V gene TRBV7-8; 11 bases fit TRBD1. Germline CDR1 SGHVS, CDR2 FQNEAQ. This CDR3 spans 17 amino acids. Unmatched junction bases numbered 14, after V lost 5 bases and J lost 7 bases. The CDR3 bases are TGTGCCAGCAGCCCGTCGGCCGGGACAGGGGGATGGAATACGCAGTATTTT. It yields the protein CASSPSAGTGGWNTQYF.

This chain uses TRBV28 with TRBJ2-7; 7 bases line up with TRBD2. Germline-derived CDR1 and CDR2 are MDHEN and SYDVKM. V lost 6 bases, J lost 2 bases, and 13 bases stayed unmatched. CDR3 length: 16 amino acids. DNA for the CDR3: TGTGCCAGCAGCTCGAGCGGGATAACTCCTACCTACGAGCAGTACTTC. Translating gives CASSSSGITPTYEQYF.

This clonotype showed up just a few times. J is TRBJ1-6 and V is TRBV5-6; D uncertain. The CDR3 has 12 residues. V lost 1 base, J lost 7 bases, and 3 bases lay in between. Per germline, CDR1 SGHDT and CDR2 YYEEEE. The DNA for the CDR3 is TGTGCCAGCAGCTTGACCAATTCACCCCTCCACTTT. Protein: CASSLTNSPLHF.

There are a few counts of this clonotype. The chain recombines TRBV11-2 with TRBJ2-3; no firm D call. This CDR3 is 14 amino acids long. Germline V gives CDR1 SGHAT, CDR2 FQNNGV. Between the trimmed V and J ends, which lost 1 base and 6 bases, there was a span of 11 bases. The CDR3 DNA reads TGTGCCAGCAGCTTAGTCGTCCTAGGGGATACGCAGTATTTT. Amino acid sequence: CASSLVVLGDTQYF.

This clonotype was seen a few times. The J gene is TRBJ2-3, the V gene TRBV20-1; tentatively, D is TRBD1 (6 bases). The CDR3 is 15 amino acids. Germline lookup yields CDR1 DFQATT and CDR2 SNEGSKA (reference sequence). Trimming pared 2 bases from V and 2 bases from J, leaving 14 bases between. DNA of the CDR3: TGCAGTGCTAGAAATCCTGACAGGCTCACAGATACGCAGTATTTT. Amino acids: CSARNPDRLTDTQYF.

The sample holds one count of this clonotype. The chain combines TRBV6-5 with TRBJ2-5, with 12 bases aligning to TRBD1. V shed 5 bases and J 5 bases; nucleotides not matched to a gene: 9. Germline V gene sequence: CDR1 MNHEY, CDR2 SVGAGI. The CDR3 loop spans 16 amino acids. The CDR3 nucleotides read TGTGCCAGCAGTGTGTCCGGGACAGGGGGCTTCGAGACCCAGTACTTC. Encoded protein: CASSVSGTGGFETQYF.

The chain recombines TRBV4-2 with TRBJ1-1, with a possible D match to TRBD1 (5 bases). Looked up from germline, CDR1 is LGHNA and CDR2 is YNFKEQ. Trimming removed 0 bases at V and 7 bases at J, with 12 bases between. The CDR3 runs 14 residues. In DNA form, the CDR3 reads TGTGCCAGCAGCCAAGAGGGGGTTGGTGGTGAAGCTTTCTTT. Translated, it gives CASSQEGVGGEAFF.

The chain couples TRBV5-1 to TRBJ2-1; 14 bases align to TRBD2. CDR1 and CDR2 (germline): SGHRS, YFSETQ. Trimming removed 4 bases from V and 15 bases from J; junction bases left unmatched: 15. The CDR3 length is 16 residues. CDR3 DNA sequence: TGCGCCAGCAGCACCGGGACTAGCGGGAGTGTATTCTTGGGGTTCTTC. It is translated as CASSTGTSGSVFLGFF.

This clonotype was seen more than once but under ten times. CDR3 bases: TGTGCCAGCCGCCCGGACGGGACAGGAGCGTACGAGCAGTACTTC. Translation gives CASRPDGTGAYEQYF. The chain combines TRBV2 with TRBJ2-7; TRBD1 matches 8 bases. Germline V gene data show CDR1 as SNHLY and CDR2 as FYNNEI. The CDR3 runs to 15 residues. The V segment lost 8 bases and the J segment 4 bases; nucleotides outside the gene matches: 13.

This clonotype was seen only a few times. The CDR3 sequence is CSVVKTRDTQYF. The CDR3 DNA is TGCAGCGTTGTTAAAACCCGAGATACGCAGTATTTT. The J gene is TRBJ2-3, the V gene TRBV29-1; no firm D call. The V end lost 4 bases, the J end lost 5 bases, and 10 bases lay between the germline ends. Germline CDR1 is SQVTM and CDR2 is ANQGSEA. This CDR3 is 12 amino acids long.

In its sample, this clonotype was seen once. The CDR3 DNA is TGTGCCAGCAGCCCGAGGACAGGGAGTACGTCTGGAAACACCATATATTTT. Translation gives CASSPRTGSTSGNTIYF. V and J are TRBV7-9 and TRBJ1-3, with TRBD1 matching over 8 bases. Losses at the gene ends were 5 bases for V and 1 base for J; bases not matched to a gene: 10. The CDR3 loop spans 17 amino acids. The germline V gene encodes CDR1 SEHNR and CDR2 FQNEAQ (reference sequence).

A few counts support this clonotype. The chain recombines TRBV20-1 with TRBJ1-2, with a tentative D call TRBD1 (6 bases). The V gene lost 2 bases and the J gene lost 3 bases, with 10 bases spanning the gap. The CDR3 sequence is 13 residues long. Per the germline V gene, CDR1 is DFQATT and CDR2 is SNEGSKA (reference sequence). The CDR3, as DNA: TGCAGTGCTAGATACAGGGAGGACTATGGCTACACCTTC. Translated, it gives CSARYREDYGYTF.

This rearrangement joins TRBV7-6 to TRBJ1-5, with a tentative D call TRBD1 (5 bases). The CDR3 runs 13 residues. The V and J ends lost 1 base and 8 bases respectively, with 9 bases between them. Germline V gene lookup returns CDR1 SGHVS and CDR2 FNYEAQ. As DNA, the CDR3 is TGTGCCAGCAGCTTAGGACAGCTGGAGCCCCAGCATTTT. Protein: CASSLGQLEPQHF.

This clonotype turned up a few times. The chain carries TRBV5-1 and TRBJ1-2, with TRBD1 as a possible D gene (5 bases). This CDR3 is 14 amino acids long. Germline V gene lookup returns CDR1 SGHRS and CDR2 YFSETQ. V dropped 0 bases and J dropped 4 bases, with 10 bases sitting between them. This CDR3 reads CASSLAGGGYGYTF. The CDR3 DNA is TGCGCCAGCAGCTTGGCCGGGGGGGGCTATGGCTACACCTTC.